This T cell receptor (beta chain) stems from a study of shared clonotypes between healthy human individuals. Study details: Each donor contributed plates that comprised three CD4 naive, three CD4 memory, two CD8 naive and one CD8 memory. Study-level findings and limits: When compared with the clonotypes that were shared by all four sorted-subset donors, the non-shared clonotypes turned out to have lower generation probabilities.

Generated by immunoSEQ multiplex PCR, the TCRdb table keeps only in-frame clones and is missing some. The data show under 850,000 clones, about 92% seen once. Trimming left V 10 bases short and J 4 bases short, with 12 bases between. Germline-derived CDR1 and CDR2 are WNHNN and SYGVQD (reference sequence). This CDR3 has 12 residues. Cells designated naive CD8 were CD45RO-negative and were positively selected for CCR7, with terminally differentiated effector memory CD45RA+ cells excluded. There are many counts of this clone. The target antigen is unknown. The sequencing sample was made of naive CD8+ T cells sorted from blood. V is TRBV10-1 and J is TRBJ2-3, with D maybe TRBD1 (6 bases). This sequence originates from a man under 40 in good health. CDR3 in amino acids: CATSQGPDTQYF. DNA for the CDR3: TGCGCCACCTCCCAGGGGCCAGATACGCAGTATTTT.